This is a list of T cell receptor beta chains from one sample in a study of T cell repertoires and HLA-DP antigens. TCRdb's table, derived via immunoSEQ multiplex PCR, lists solely in-frame clones and lacks some. The sample has almost 90,000 clones, approximately 89% seen once. Antigens of these TCRs are unknown. The source material was CD4+ T cells from PBMCs. These receptors came from a man in his forties or fifties in good health and CMV-seronegative. Both conserved end residues are part of each CDR3. A D gene is named only where the DNA matches it firmly. Some rows have no size entry. The others give once, few or many, or a class for an expanded clone.

size	D	V	J	CDR3	DNA
few	TRBD1	TRBV19	TRBJ1-2	CASSLPTQGPYGYTF	TGTGCCAGTAGTCTACCCACACAGGGGCCCTATGGCTACACCTTC
NA	TRBD1	TRBV5-1	TRBJ2-7	CASRWDRGSVEQYF	TGCGCCAGCAGGTGGGACAGGGGGTCCGTCGAGCAGTACTTC
NA	TRBD1	TRBV4-3	TRBJ2-3	CASSQGGQGVGADTQYF	TGCGCCAGCAGCCAAGGAGGACAGGGGGTAGGAGCAGATACGCAGTATTTT
NA	NA	TRBV28	TRBJ1-1	CASRGRGASTEAFF	TGTGCCAGCAGGGGCAGGGGCGCGAGCACTGAAGCTTTCTTT
NA	NA	TRBV9	TRBJ1-2	CASSVVQGSGYTF	TGTGCCAGCAGCGTAGTGCAGGGAAGTGGCTACACCTTC
NA	NA	TRBV10-3	TRBJ2-7	CAISEGVGMDEQYF	TGTGCCATCAGTGAGGGGGTAGGTATGGACGAGCAGTACTTC
NA	NA	TRBV10-2	TRBJ1-4	CASRNGLGSEKLFF	TGCGCCAGCAGAAACGGCCTGGGGAGTGAAAAACTGTTTTTT
NA	NA	TRBV5-1	TRBJ2-4	CASSEGVTAKNIQYF	TGCGCCAGCAGCGAGGGGGTAACGGCCAAAAACATTCAGTACTTC
NA	NA	TRBV5-4	TRBJ1-5	CASSLRDSNQPQHF	TGTGCCAGCAGCTTGAGAGATAGCAATCAGCCCCAGCATTTT
NA	TRBD1	TRBV23-1	TRBJ1-1	CASSQSGPRGTGDTEAFF	TGCGCCAGCAGTCAATCGGGGCCCCGTGGGACAGGGGACACTGAAGCTTTCTTT
NA	NA	TRBV2	TRBJ1-5	CASVAEYSNQPQHF	TGTGCCAGCGTAGCTGAATATAGCAATCAGCCCCAGCATTTT
NA	NA	TRBV5-1	TRBJ2-3	CASKEQPTDTQYF	TGCGCCAGCAAGGAACAGCCCACAGATACGCAGTATTTT
few	NA	TRBV5-5	TRBJ2-3	CASSSGMSSTDTQYF	TGTGCCAGCAGCTCTGGAATGTCTAGCACAGATACGCAGTATTTT
NA	TRBD2	TRBV6-1	TRBJ2-1	CASSVASSGATYNEQFF	TGTGCCAGCAGTGTCGCCTCTAGCGGAGCGACCTACAATGAGCAGTTCTTC
NA	NA	TRBV5-4	TRBJ2-5	CASSLGKETQYF	TGTGCCAGCAGCTTGGGAAAAGAGACCCAGTACTTC
NA	NA	TRBV25-1	TRBJ2-5	CASSEYGEQETQYF	TGTGCCAGCAGTGAATACGGGGAACAAGAGACCCAGTACTTC
NA	NA	TRBV6-5	TRBJ1-3	CASTVQGGNTIYF	TGTGCCAGCACCGTACAGGGAGGAAACACCATATATTTT
NA	TRBD1	TRBV6-6	TRBJ1-2	CASSYRDRGYGYTF	TGTGCCAGCAGTTACAGGGACAGGGGATATGGCTACACCTTC
NA	NA	TRBV28	TRBJ2-3	CASSGGDTQYF	TGTGCCAGCTCAGGGGGGGATACGCAGTATTTT